Given below is one T cell receptor (beta chain) in context. The antigen is unknown. These data originate in a study of blood T cells in healthy people across ages. The study, taken as a whole, reports: PBMCs were not sorted, which prevented a conclusive comparison of naive versus antigen-experienced cells. TCR beta diversity tracked closely with naive T cell percentage. Long-lived donors exceeded aged donors in naive CD4+ cells and diversity.

A second roughly 6 to 12 cycle PCR used barcoded and J-beta primers. TCRdb itself ran the 5' RACE reads through MiXCR, one entry per CDR3 protein. The table lists about 1.6 million distinct CDR3 sequences, roughly a third of them singletons, with approximately 10% in the top ten. The TCR originated in a woman in her 30s in good health. The source material was blood.

The CDR3, as DNA: TGTGCCATCAGCTATATCATGAACACTGAAGCTTTCTTT. This translates into CAISYIMNTEAFF. The chain recombines TRBV10-3 with TRBJ1-1; D is ambiguous. This CDR3 contains 13 residues. CDR1 is ENHRY, CDR2 SYGVKD, per germline. Trimming removed 6 bases from V and 0 bases from J, with 8 bases in between.